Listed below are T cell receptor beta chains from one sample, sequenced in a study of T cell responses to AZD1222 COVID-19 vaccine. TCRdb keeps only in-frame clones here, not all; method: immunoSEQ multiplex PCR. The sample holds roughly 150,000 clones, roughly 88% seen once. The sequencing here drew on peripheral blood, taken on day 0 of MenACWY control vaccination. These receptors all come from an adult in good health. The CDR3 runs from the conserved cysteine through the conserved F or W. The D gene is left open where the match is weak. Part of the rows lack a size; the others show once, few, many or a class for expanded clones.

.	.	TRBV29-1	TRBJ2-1	TGCAGCGTTGAAGAAGGCACTTTCAATGAGCAGTTCTTC	CSVEEGTFNEQFF
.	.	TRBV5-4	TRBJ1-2	TGTGCCAGCAGCTTTTTAGGAGGACAGAAAGCTAACTATGGCTACACCTTC	CASSFLGGQKANYGYTF
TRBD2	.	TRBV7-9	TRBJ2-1	TGTGCCAGCAGCTTTATGAGCGGGACCTACAATGAGCAGTTCTTC	CASSFMSGTYNEQFF
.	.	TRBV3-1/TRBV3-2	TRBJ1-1	TGTGCCAGCAGCCAAATGAATGAAGCTTTCTTT	CASSQMNEAFF
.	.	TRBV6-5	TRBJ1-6	TGTGCCAGCAGTTATGGGTTAGGCGGTTCACCCCTCCACTTT	CASSYGLGGSPLHF
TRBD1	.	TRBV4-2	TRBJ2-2	TGTGCCAGCAGCCACCCAGCAAGGACAGGGCCCACCGGGGAGCTGTTTTTT	CASSHPARTGPTGELFF
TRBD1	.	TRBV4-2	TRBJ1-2	TGTGCCAGCAGCCAAGATGGGACAGGGGGAAGTGGCTACACCTTC	CASSQDGTGGSGYTF
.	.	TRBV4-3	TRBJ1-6	TGCGCCAGCAGCCGAAACAGGGTCGGGTCACCCCTCCACTTT	CASSRNRVGSPLHF
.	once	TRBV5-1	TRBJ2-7	TGCGCCAGCAGTCTGAGGGGGTACGAGCAGTACTTC	CASSLRGYEQYF
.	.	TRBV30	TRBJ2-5	TGTGCCTGGACACTTATGGCAGGCCAAGAGACCCAGTACTTC	CAWTLMAGQETQYF
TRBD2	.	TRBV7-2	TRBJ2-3	TGTGCCAGCAGCAAGTCTGGGACTACCACAGATACGCAGTATTTT	CASSKSGTTTDTQYF
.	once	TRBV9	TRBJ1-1	TGTGCCAGCAGCGTAGCCAGGGACCCCAGATTTCCCCTGAACACTGAAGCTTTCTTT	CASSVARDPRFPLNTEAFF
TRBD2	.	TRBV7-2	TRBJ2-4	TGTGCCAGCAGCTCGCGCGGATCCGGGGGGGTAGCCAAAAACATTCAGTACTTC	CASSSRGSGGVAKNIQYF
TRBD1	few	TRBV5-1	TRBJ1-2	TGCGCCAGCAGCCTGACCGGACAGGCCTCATATGGCTACACCTTC	CASSLTGQASYGYTF
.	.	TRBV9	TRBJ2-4	TGTGCCAGCAGCGTAGGCCTGGTGAAGGGTGAAAACATTCAGTACTTC	CASSVGLVKGENIQYF
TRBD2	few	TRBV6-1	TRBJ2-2	TGTGCCAGCAGCGGGACTAGCGGGAACACCGGGGAGCTGTTTTTT	CASSGTSGNTGELFF
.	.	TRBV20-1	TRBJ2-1	TGCAGTGCCAATCGTAATGAGCAGTTCTTC	CSANRNEQFF
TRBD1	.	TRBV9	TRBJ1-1	TGTGCCAGCAGCCCAGGACAGGGCCACACTGAAGCTTTCTTT	CASSPGQGHTEAFF
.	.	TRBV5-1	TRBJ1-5	TGCGCCAGTCGCGAGGGGGGAAGCAATCAGCCCCAGCATTTT	CASREGGSNQPQHF
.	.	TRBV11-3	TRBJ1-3	TGTGCCAGCAGCTTGACGGGGAGTTGGAAGAGCTCTGGAAACACCATATATTTT	CASSLTGSWKSSGNTIYF
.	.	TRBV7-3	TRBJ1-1	TGTGCCAGCAGCTTCCTCCGACGGGGGAACACTGAAGCTTTCTTT	CASSFLRRGNTEAFF
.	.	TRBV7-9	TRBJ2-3	TGTGCCAGCAGCTTAGTTTCGGGGGACGGCAAGGCTCGGACGCAGTATTTT	CASSLVSGDGKARTQYF
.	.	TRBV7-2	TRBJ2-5	TGTGCCAGCAGCACCGGGGCCCAAGAGACCCAGTACTTC	CASSTGAQETQYF
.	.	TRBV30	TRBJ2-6	TGTGCCTGGAGTTCCCCAGGGGCCAACGTCCTGACTTTC	CAWSSPGANVLTF
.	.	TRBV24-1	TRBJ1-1	TGTGCCACCAGTGATTCCCGAGGTATGAACACTGAAGCTTTCTTT	CATSDSRGMNTEAFF
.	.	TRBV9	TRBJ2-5	TGTGCCAGCAGCGTCGGCGGGTTTCAAGAGACCCAGTACTTC	CASSVGGFQETQYF
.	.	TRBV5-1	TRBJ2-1	TGCGCCAGCAGCTTCCTAAGGGATGAGCAGTTCTTC	CASSFLRDEQFF
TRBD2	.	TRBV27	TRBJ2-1	TGTGCCAGCAGCTTAAGCGGGAGGGCCCGGGAGCAGTTCTTC	CASSLSGRAREQFF
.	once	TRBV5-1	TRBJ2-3	TGCGCCAGCAGCCGCGCCCAGGGGGAGGCAGATACGCAGTATTTT	CASSRAQGEADTQYF